This T cell receptor beta chain was recorded in a study of CD8+ T cells in alopecia areata. cDNA serving as the sequencing template came from extracted, reverse transcribed RNA. Assay: immunoSEQ multiplex PCR; the TCRdb copy retains only in-frame clones and omits some. The table includes under 200,000 clones, around 60% detected once. As for treatment: oral pan-JAK inhibitor, 5-10 mg twice daily. Alopecia areata patients had lesional scalp punch biopsies and peripheral blood taken from them. On this clone itself: The sample holds other DNA sequences that translate to the same CDR3.

Trimming shortened V by 1 base and J by 5 bases, and 9 bases separated the two germline ends. This CDR3 is built from 13 residues. Germline V gene data show CDR1 as SGHDT and CDR2 as YYEEEE. The material sequenced was CD4+ T cells sorted from blood, taken at week 24, from a patient treated with tofacitinib. The sequence derives from a human donor with alopecia areata. The J gene is TRBJ2-5, the V gene TRBV5-6; no firm D call. CDR3 protein: CASSLRSGETQYF. DNA of the CDR3: TGTGCCAGCAGCTTGCGCAGTGGGGAGACCCAGTACTTC.